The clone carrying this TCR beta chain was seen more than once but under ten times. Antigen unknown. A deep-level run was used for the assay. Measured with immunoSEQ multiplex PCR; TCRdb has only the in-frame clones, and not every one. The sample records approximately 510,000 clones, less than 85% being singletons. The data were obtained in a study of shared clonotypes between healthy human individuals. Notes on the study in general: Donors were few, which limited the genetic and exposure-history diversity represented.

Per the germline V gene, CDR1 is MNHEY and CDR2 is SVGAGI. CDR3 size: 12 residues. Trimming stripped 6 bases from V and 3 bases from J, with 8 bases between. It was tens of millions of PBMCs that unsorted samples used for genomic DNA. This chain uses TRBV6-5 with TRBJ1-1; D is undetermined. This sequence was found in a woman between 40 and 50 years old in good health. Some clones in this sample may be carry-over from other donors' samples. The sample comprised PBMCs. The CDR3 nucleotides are TGTGCCAGCAGACCCTCACACACTGAAGCTTTCTTT. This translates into CASRPSHTEAFF.